What follows is one T cell receptor beta chain and its context. These data originate in a study of glioma-infiltrating T cells after dendritic cell vaccination. Germline CDR1 LGHNA, CDR2 YSLEER. The CDR3 has 16 amino acids. With V trimmed by 0 bases and J by 5 bases, 4 bases remained unmatched. Time point noted: after dendritic cell vaccination, including at tumor progression/relapse. Selection required adequate fresh-frozen tumor tissue plus more than two years' survival data. Assay: immunoSEQ multiplex PCR; the TCRdb copy retains only in-frame clones and omits some. This repertoire shows 70,000 to 90,000 clones, 75% to 90% found once; its top ten account for 6% to 7.5%.

The chain links TRBV4-3 to TRBJ1-2; 12 bases match TRBD1. The sequence was collected from a human donor with glioblastoma. The sequences come from blood, collected after dendritic cell vaccination. The CDR3 DNA reads as TGCGCCAGCAGCCAAGATCGGGACAGGGGGCTTTATGGCTACACCTTC. It codes for CASSQDRDRGLYGYTF.